This TCR beta chain stems from a study of cytomegalovirus exposure and HLA in healthy donors. Study details: One earlier analysis, a look at about 179 million T cells, found some 120 million unique TCR beta sequences. Whole-study findings and limits: Among immune exposure information, only CMV serostatus was available. Cytomegalovirus-associated status was assigned to approximately 160 TCR beta chains.

Note on this clone: Its specificity is not known.

The CDR3 has 13 amino acids. V was trimmed by 3 bases and J by 8 bases, leaving 11 bases between them. Germline CDR1 and CDR2: SGHNT and YENEEA. The PCR contained 60 Vbeta and 13 Jbeta primers. Using immunoSEQ multiplex PCR, the repertoire was profiled, and TCRdb retains in-frame clones only, with some absent. Found here are roughly 110,000 clones, roughly 76% of them singletons; the top ten hold around 6.4%. All donors participated as healthy donors of bone marrow. This chain links TRBV11-3 with TRBJ1-3, with a tentative D call TRBD1 (5 bases). The clonotype comes from a woman between 50 and 59 years old in good health and CMV-seropositive. Material for sequencing was PBMCs. CDR3 sequence (DNA): TGTGCCAGCAGCTTTGGCAGGGCGGACACCATATATTTT. This translates into CASSFGRADTIYF. Looking up the rest from reference TRBV11-3 and TRBJ1-3 gives the full variable domain: EAGVVQSPRYKIIEKKQPVAFWCNPISGHNTLYWYLQNLGQGPELLIRYENEEAVDDSQLPKDRFSAERLKGVDSTLKIQPAELGDSAVYLCASSFGRADTIYFGEGSWLTVV.